This T cell receptor (beta chain) was identified in a study of OX40 agonist ivuxolimab in advanced cancers. Study-wide background: Partial response was recorded in three patients: one hepatocellular carcinoma and two cutaneous melanoma cases.

The CDR3 has 14 amino acids. J gave up 5 bases and V 6 bases, and 5 bases lay outside the gene matches. Germline assignment: CDR1 MNHNS and CDR2 SASEGT. Points on this clone: Its antigen is as yet unknown.

The method was immunoSEQ multiplex PCR; TCRdb's version includes in-frame clones alone and lacks a portion of them. In the table there are about 98,000 clones, roughly 87% of which are singletons. Study-wide results and caveats: CD8+ T cells showed, on average, more clonal expansion than CD4+ cells. Among the lowest peripheral clonal expansion occurred in 0.1-3.0 mg/kg partial responders.

V gene TRBV6-1 combines with J gene TRBJ1-3; 9 nucleotides agree with TRBD1. The TCR was taken from an adult with an advanced solid tumor such as melanoma, head and neck, liver or kidney cancer. This specimen was CD4+ or CD8+ T cells sorted from blood, taken in a trial of the OX40 agonist ivuxolimab. The CDR3 DNA sequence: TGTGCCAGCAGCCTAGACAGGGGGAGAAACACCATATATTTT. This encodes CASSLDRGRNTIYF.